This TCR beta chain was profiled in a study of blood T cell repertoires in COVID-19. Study in general: Sites across the United States, Italy and Spain contributed samples from acute and convalescent COVID-19.

Generated by immunoSEQ multiplex PCR, the TCRdb table keeps only in-frame clones and is missing some. The sample includes 140,000 to 150,000 clones, roughly 75% of them seen just once. Germline V gene data show CDR1 as MDHEN and CDR2 as SYDVKM. Trimming at V came to 6 bases and at J to 8 bases, leaving 17 bases not matched to a gene. The CDR3 contains 17 residues. This receptor was obtained from a woman aged 45-65 years who had recovered from COVID-19. The chain carries TRBV28 and TRBJ1-2, with 11 bases that match TRBD1. The sequenced sample consisted of PBMCs or T cells enriched from blood (not recorded which). The CDR3 nucleotides read TGTGCCAGCAGCTACAACTGGGAGGACAGGGGGCGAGAGGGCTACACCTTC. This codes for CASSYNWEDRGREGYTF.